This TCR beta chain was sequenced for a study of cytotoxic CD8 clonotypes in ibrutinib-treated CLL. Study in general: Response samples were drawn at a median of roughly 13 months of treatment, range 6 to 36.

Assay used: immunoSEQ multiplex PCR; TCRdb lists only in-frame clones, some missing. The sample lists approximately 23,000 clones; roughly four fifths were seen once. General study findings and limits: Clonality increased at ibrutinib response and stayed stable in sustained remission. At progression, however, it fell back toward baseline. Public clonotypes were rare and shrank or held steady on treatment.

This clone has a single count. What it binds is not known. This CDR3 is built from 13 residues. V gave up 4 bases and J gave up 10 bases, with 12 bases separating them. Germline CDR1 and CDR2: SGHRS and YFSETQ. This clonotype was obtained from a human donor with chronic lymphocytic leukemia. The input for sequencing was PBMCs, taken before ibrutinib treatment. The chain uses TRBV5-1 and TRBJ1-6, with D perhaps matching TRBD1 (5 bases). The CDR3 DNA sequence: TGCGCCAGCAGCAGGGACCCGTTGTCACCCCTCCACTTT. Amino acid sequence: CASSRDPLSPLHF.